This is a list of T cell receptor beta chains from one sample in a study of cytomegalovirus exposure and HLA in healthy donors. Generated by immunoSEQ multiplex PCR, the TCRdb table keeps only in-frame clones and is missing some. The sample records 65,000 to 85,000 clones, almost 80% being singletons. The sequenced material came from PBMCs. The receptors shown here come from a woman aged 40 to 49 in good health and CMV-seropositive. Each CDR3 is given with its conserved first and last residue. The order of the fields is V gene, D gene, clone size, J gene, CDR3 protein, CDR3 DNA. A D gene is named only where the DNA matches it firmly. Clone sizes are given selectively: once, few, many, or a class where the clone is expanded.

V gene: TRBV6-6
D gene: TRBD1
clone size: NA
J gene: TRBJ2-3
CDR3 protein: CAGQGGGTDTQYF
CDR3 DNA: TGTGCCGGACAGGGGGGGGGCACAGATACGCAGTATTTT

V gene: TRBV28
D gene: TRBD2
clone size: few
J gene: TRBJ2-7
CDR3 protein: CASSLEGAGLAGSYSYEQYF
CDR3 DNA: TGTGCCAGCAGTTTAGAGGGGGCGGGACTAGCGGGCAGCTACTCGTACGAGCAGTACTTC

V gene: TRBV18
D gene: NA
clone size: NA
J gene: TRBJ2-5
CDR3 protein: CASSSTLQGIETQYF
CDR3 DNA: TGTGCCAGCTCATCTACTCTACAGGGCATAGAGACCCAGTACTTC

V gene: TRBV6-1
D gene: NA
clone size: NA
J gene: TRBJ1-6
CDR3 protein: CASSEARVWNSPLHF
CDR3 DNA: TGTGCCAGCAGTGAAGCGAGGGTTTGGAATTCACCCCTCCACTTT

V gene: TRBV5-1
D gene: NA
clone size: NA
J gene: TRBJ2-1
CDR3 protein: CASSSVPTGSNEQFF
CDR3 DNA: TGCGCCAGCAGCTCCGTGCCAACAGGGAGCAATGAGCAGTTCTTC

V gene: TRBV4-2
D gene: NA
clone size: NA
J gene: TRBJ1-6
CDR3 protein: CASSQDPQGYDYNSPLHF
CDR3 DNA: TGTGCCAGCAGCCAAGACCCCCAGGGGTACGACTATAATTCACCCCTCCACTTT

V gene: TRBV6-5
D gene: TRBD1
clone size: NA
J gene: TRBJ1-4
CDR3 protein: CASGDRGEKLFF
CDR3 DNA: TGTGCCAGCGGGGACAGGGGGGAAAAACTGTTTTTT

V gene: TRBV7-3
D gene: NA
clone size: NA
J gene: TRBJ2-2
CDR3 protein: CASSLTRPGTGELFF
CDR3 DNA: TGTGCCAGCAGCTTAACGCGCCCTGGCACCGGGGAGCTGTTTTTT

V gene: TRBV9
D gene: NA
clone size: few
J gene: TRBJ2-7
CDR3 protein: CASSVGQSTYEQYF
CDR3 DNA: TGTGCCAGCAGCGTAGGACAGTCAACCTACGAGCAGTACTTC

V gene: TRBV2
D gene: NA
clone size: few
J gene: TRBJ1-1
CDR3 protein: CASTAGGLTEAFF
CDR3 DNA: TGTGCCAGCACCGCCGGGGGGCTCACTGAAGCTTTCTTT

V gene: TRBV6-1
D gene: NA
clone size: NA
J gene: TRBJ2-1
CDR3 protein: CASSAEFGEQFF
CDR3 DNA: TGTGCCAGCAGTGCCGAGTTTGGTGAGCAGTTCTTC

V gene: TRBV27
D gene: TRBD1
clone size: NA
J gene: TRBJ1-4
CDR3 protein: CASSHRQGATNEKLFF
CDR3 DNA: TGTGCCAGCAGTCACAGACAGGGAGCAACTAATGAAAAACTGTTTTTT

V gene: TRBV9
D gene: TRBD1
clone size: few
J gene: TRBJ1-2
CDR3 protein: CASSDTDRGQEYGYTF
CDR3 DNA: TGTGCCAGCAGCGATACTGACAGGGGGCAGGAATATGGCTACACCTTC

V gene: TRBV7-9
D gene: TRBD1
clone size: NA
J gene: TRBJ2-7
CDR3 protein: CASSPGGANEQYF
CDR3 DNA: TGTGCCAGCAGCCCAGGGGGAGCCAACGAGCAGTACTTC

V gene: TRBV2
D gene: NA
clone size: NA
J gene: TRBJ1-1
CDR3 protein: CASRTVKNTEAFF
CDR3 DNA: TGTGCCAGCAGAACAGTTAAGAACACTGAAGCTTTCTTT

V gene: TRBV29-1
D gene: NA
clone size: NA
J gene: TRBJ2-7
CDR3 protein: CSVVVRRASYEQYF
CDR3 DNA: TGCAGCGTTGTAGTTAGGAGGGCCTCCTACGAGCAGTACTTC

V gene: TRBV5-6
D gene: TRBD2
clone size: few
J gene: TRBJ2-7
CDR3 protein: CASSLRTSGSRAEQYF
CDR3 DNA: TGTGCCAGCAGCTTACGGACTAGCGGGAGTAGGGCCGAGCAGTACTTC

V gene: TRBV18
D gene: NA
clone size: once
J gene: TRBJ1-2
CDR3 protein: CASSPFEGQITEHTF
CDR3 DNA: TGTGCCAGCTCACCGTTCGAGGGTCAAATAACGGAGCACACCTTC

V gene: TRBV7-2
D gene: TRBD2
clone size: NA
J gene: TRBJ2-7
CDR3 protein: CASSLGRVRASAGAYEQYF
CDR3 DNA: TGTGCCAGCAGCTTAGGGAGGGTCAGGGCCTCAGCGGGAGCCTACGAGCAGTACTTC

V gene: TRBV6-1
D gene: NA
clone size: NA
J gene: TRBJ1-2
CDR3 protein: CASSERLLYGYTF
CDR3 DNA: TGTGCCAGCAGTGAGCGACTCCTCTATGGCTACACCTTC

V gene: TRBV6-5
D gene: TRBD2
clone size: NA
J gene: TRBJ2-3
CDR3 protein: CASSYRLAGGPDTQYF
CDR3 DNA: TGTGCCAGCAGTTACAGACTAGCGGGGGGCCCAGATACGCAGTATTTT

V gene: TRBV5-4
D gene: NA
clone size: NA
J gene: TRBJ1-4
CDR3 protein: CASSLATGGEKLFF
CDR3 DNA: TGTGCCAGCAGCTTGGCCACCGGGGGTGAAAAACTGTTTTTT

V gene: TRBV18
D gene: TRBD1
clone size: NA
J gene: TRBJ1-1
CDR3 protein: CASLTGTGGATEAFF
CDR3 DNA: TGTGCCAGCTTAACCGGGACAGGGGGCGCAACTGAAGCTTTCTTT

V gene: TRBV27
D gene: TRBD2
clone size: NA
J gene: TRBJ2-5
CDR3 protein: CASSFFGLGPQETQYF
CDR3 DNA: TGTGCCAGCAGTTTTTTCGGACTAGGGCCCCAAGAGACCCAGTACTTC

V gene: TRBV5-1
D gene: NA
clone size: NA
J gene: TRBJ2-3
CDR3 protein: CASSLGHRDISTDTQYF
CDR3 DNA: TGCGCCAGCAGCTTGGGCCACCGGGACATAAGCACAGATACGCAGTATTTT

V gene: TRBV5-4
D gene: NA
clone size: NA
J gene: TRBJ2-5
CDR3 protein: CASSLGAGGETQYF
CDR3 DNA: TGTGCCAGCAGCTTGGGGGCAGGGGGGGAGACCCAGTACTTC

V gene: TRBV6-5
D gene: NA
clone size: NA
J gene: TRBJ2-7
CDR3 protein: CASSYFTGRTYEQYF
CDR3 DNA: TGTGCCAGCAGTTACTTTACAGGACGGACCTACGAGCAGTACTTC

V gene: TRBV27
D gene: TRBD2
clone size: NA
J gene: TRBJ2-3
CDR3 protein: CASRIAGGPYTQYF
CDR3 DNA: TGTGCCAGCAGAATAGCGGGAGGGCCCTATACGCAGTATTTT

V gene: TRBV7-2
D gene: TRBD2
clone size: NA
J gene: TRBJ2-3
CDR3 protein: CASSGSFGLAGRTDTQYF
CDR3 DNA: TGTGCCAGCAGCGGATCATTTGGACTAGCGGGTCGAACAGATACGCAGTATTTT

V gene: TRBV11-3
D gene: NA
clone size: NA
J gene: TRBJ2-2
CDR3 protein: CASSFGRGNTGELFF
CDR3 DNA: TGTGCCAGCAGCTTCGGGCGGGGGAACACCGGGGAGCTGTTTTTT

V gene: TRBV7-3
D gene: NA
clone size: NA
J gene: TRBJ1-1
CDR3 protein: CASSLSSGTEAFF
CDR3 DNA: TGTGCCAGCAGCCTATCCTCGGGCACTGAAGCTTTCTTT

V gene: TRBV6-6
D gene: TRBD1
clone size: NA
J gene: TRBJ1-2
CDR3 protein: CASSPDRGRTNYGYTF
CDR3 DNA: TGTGCCAGCAGTCCGGACAGGGGGCGCACTAACTATGGCTACACCTTC

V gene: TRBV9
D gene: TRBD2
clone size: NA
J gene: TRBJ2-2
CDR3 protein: CASSGGGTSGRRAGELFF
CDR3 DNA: TGTGCCAGCAGCGGCGGGGGGACTAGCGGGAGAAGGGCCGGGGAGCTGTTTTTT

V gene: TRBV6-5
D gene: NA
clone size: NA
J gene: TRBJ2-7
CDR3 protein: CASSYRGTGTYEQYF
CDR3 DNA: TGTGCCAGCAGTTACAGGGGGACCGGTACCTACGAGCAGTACTTC

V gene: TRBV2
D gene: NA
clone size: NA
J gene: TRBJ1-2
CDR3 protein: CASSVRDRSYTF
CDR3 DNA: TGTGCCAGCAGTGTTAGAGACAGGAGCTACACCTTC

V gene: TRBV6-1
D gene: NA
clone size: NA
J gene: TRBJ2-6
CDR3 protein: CASSGREVPGANVLTF
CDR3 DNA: TGTGCCAGCAGTGGGAGGGAGGTTCCTGGGGCCAACGTCCTGACTTTC

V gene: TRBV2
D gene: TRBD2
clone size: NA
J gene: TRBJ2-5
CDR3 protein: CASSVGTSGVETQYF
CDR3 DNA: TGTGCCAGCAGTGTGGGGACTAGCGGGGTTGAGACCCAGTACTTC

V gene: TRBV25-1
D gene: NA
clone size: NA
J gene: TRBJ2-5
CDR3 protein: CASSGHGGTETQYF
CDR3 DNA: TGTGCCAGCAGCGGACACGGCGGGACGGAGACCCAGTACTTC

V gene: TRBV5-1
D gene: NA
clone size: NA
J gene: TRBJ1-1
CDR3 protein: CASSLEGVWDTEAFF
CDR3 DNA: TGCGCCAGCAGCTTGGAGGGGGTGTGGGACACTGAAGCTTTCTTT

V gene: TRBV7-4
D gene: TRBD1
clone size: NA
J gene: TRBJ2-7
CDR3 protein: CASSLITMGQGDSSGEQYF
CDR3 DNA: TGTGCCAGCAGCTTGATTACAATGGGACAGGGGGATAGTTCGGGGGAGCAGTACTTC

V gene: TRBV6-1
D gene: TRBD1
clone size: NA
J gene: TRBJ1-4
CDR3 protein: CASGTGSNEKLFF
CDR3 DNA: TGTGCCAGCGGGACAGGCTCCAATGAAAAACTGTTTTTT

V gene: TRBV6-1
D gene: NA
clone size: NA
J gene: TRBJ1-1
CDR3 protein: CASSEGGLNTEAFF
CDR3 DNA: TGTGCCAGCAGTGAAGGGGGCCTGAACACTGAAGCTTTCTTT

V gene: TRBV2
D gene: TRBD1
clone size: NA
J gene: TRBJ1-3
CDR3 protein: CASSGMDRFGNTIYF
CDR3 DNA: TGTGCCAGCAGCGGGATGGACAGGTTTGGAAACACCATATATTTT

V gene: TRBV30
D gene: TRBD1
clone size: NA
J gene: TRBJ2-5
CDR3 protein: CAWSTFKARGPETQYF
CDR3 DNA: TGTGCCTGGAGTACTTTCAAGGCCAGGGGGCCAGAGACCCAGTACTTC

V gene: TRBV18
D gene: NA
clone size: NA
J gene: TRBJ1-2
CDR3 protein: CASSPDRFEYGYTF
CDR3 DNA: TGTGCCAGCTCACCAGACAGGTTTGAATATGGCTACACCTTC

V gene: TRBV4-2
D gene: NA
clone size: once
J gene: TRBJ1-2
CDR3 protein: CASSQDLVPANYGYTF
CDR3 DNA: TGTGCCAGCAGCCAAGATCTAGTGCCAGCTAACTATGGCTACACCTTC

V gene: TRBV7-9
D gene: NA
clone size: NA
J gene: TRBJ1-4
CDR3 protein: CASSLGLSGNEKLFF
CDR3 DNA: TGTGCCAGCAGCTTAGGGTTGTCAGGGAACGAAAAACTGTTTTTT

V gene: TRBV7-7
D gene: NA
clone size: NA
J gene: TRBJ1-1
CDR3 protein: CASSSPGNGANTEAFF
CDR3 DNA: TGTGCCAGCAGCTCGCCGGGAAACGGCGCCAACACTGAAGCTTTCTTT

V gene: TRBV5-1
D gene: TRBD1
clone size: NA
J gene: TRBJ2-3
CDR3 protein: CASSLVPDRADTQYF
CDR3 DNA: TGCGCCAGCAGCTTGGTCCCAGACAGGGCAGATACGCAGTATTTT

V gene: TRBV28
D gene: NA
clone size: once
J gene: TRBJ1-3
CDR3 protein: CASSLQTKDSENF
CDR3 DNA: TGTGCCAGCAGTTTACAAACCAAAGACAGTGAAAATTTT

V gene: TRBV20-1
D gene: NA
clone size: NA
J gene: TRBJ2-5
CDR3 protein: CSAGGQETQYF
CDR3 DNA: TGCAGTGCAGGAGGACAAGAGACCCAGTACTTC

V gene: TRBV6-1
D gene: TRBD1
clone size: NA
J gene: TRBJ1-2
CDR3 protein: CASRGQDDYGYTF
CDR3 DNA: TGTGCCAGCAGGGGACAGGACGACTATGGCTACACCTTC

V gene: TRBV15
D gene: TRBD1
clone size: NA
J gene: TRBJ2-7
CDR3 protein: CATSRAGQGAIYEQYF
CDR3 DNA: TGTGCCACCAGCAGGGCGGGACAGGGGGCTATTTACGAGCAGTACTTC

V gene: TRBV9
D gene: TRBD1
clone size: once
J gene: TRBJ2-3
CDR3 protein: CASSARQGGTDTQYF
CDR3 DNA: TGTGCCAGCAGCGCCCGACAGGGTGGGACGGATACGCAGTATTTT

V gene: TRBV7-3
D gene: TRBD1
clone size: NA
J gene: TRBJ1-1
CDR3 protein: CASSQGGNTEAFF
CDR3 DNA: TGTGCCAGCAGTCAGGGGGGGAACACTGAAGCTTTCTTT

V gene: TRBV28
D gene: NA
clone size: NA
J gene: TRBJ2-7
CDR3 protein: CASSSHGNSYEQYF
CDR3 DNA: TGTGCCAGCAGTTCCCACGGGAACTCCTACGAGCAGTACTTC

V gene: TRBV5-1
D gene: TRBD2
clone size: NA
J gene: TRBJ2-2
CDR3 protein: CASSLIPSGTSGGGTGELFF
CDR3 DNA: TGCGCCAGCAGCTTGATTCCTTCAGGGACTAGCGGAGGCGGCACCGGGGAGCTGTTTTTT

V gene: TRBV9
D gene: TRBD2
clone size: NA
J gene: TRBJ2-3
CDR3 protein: CASSVGTSGETDTQYF
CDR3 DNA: TGTGCCAGCAGCGTAGGAACTAGCGGAGAGACAGATACGCAGTATTTT

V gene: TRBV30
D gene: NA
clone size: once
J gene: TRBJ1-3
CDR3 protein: CAWSRALTSSGNTIYF
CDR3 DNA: TGTGCCTGGAGTAGAGCTTTGACTAGCTCTGGAAACACCATATATTTT

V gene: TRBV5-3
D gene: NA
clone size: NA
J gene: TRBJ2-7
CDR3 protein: CARSLVWLHYEQYF
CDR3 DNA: TGTGCCAGAAGCTTGGTTTGGCTGCACTACGAGCAGTACTTC